This T cell receptor beta chain was profiled in a study of blood T cell repertoires in COVID-19. J gave up 9 bases and V 5 bases, and 3 bases lay outside the gene matches. Germline lookup yields CDR1 SEHNR and CDR2 FQNEAQ (reference sequence). CDR3 size: 12 residues. Across roughly 25 US areas, participants ranged in age from roughly 18 to 95 years. Before being deemed recovered, Cohort 3 donors had two negative PCRs, clearance, or symptom resolution. Produced via immunoSEQ multiplex PCR; TCRdb's table is partial and in-frame only. The table shows 200,000 to 250,000 clones, with around 86% occurring only once.

Sample: PBMCs or T cells enriched from blood (not recorded which). The chain links TRBV7-9 to TRBJ1-2, with 10 nucleotides matching TRBD1. The sequence was obtained from a man aged 40-55 years who had recovered from COVID-19. In DNA, the CDR3 is TGTGCCAGCAGCAAGGGACAGGGGAGCTACACCTTC. Its translation is CASSKGQGSYTF.